A selection of T cell receptor beta chains follows, all from one sample in a study of T cells expressing NK-cell markers. TCRdb derives one entry per CDR3 protein from the 5' RACE reads, leaving out DNA. The listing contains 200,000 to 300,000 distinct CDR3 sequences. The sample taken for sequencing was blood T cells: a sorted CD56 or NKG2C T cell subset, CD4+ or CD8+ T cells, or bulk PBMC T cells (not recorded which). These receptor sequences come from a woman between 18 and 70 years old in good health. Both conserved end residues are part of each CDR3. Each record gives: V gene, J gene, CDR3 protein.

v_call: TRBV20-1; j_call: TRBJ2-4; cdr3_aa: CSAYPSGLGKNIQYF
v_call: TRBV25-1; j_call: TRBJ2-5; cdr3_aa: CASSAFETQYF
v_call: TRBV2; j_call: TRBJ2-4; cdr3_aa: CASSYLLAKNIQYF
v_call: TRBV12-3/TRBV12-4; j_call: TRBJ1-1; cdr3_aa: CASITDRGAFF
v_call: TRBV2; j_call: TRBJ1-4; cdr3_aa: CASKPGRPLNEKLFF
v_call: TRBV29-1; j_call: TRBJ2-7; cdr3_aa: CSVQQGASYEQYF
v_call: TRBV29-1; j_call: TRBJ2-7; cdr3_aa: CSVDTAGESYEQYF
v_call: TRBV27; j_call: TRBJ2-3; cdr3_aa: CASTTRYTDTQYF
v_call: TRBV6-5; j_call: TRBJ2-5; cdr3_aa: CACSYASGGGETQYF
v_call: TRBV6-4; j_call: TRBJ2-1; cdr3_aa: CASSDVVLADVDNEQFF
v_call: TRBV5-1; j_call: TRBJ2-3; cdr3_aa: CASSLVSGTDQYF
v_call: TRBV12-3/TRBV12-4; j_call: TRBJ1-5; cdr3_aa: CASSQTKAQHF
v_call: TRBV7-2; j_call: TRBJ2-5; cdr3_aa: CASSFTGEGEQETQYF
v_call: TRBV7-8; j_call: TRBJ1-5; cdr3_aa: CASKRDRDPGGPQHF
v_call: TRBV7-2; j_call: TRBJ2-5; cdr3_aa: CASSPTEVQETQYF
v_call: TRBV9; j_call: TRBJ2-7; cdr3_aa: CASSILQGVPGEQYF
v_call: TRBV7-9; j_call: TRBJ2-3; cdr3_aa: CASSPYFSDTQYF
v_call: TRBV7-2; j_call: TRBJ2-5; cdr3_aa: CASSLGRVAGETQYF
v_call: TRBV7-2; j_call: TRBJ2-7; cdr3_aa: CASSLGWGQRFEQYF
v_call: TRBV7-6; j_call: TRBJ1-6; cdr3_aa: CASSFTAGGNSPLHF
v_call: TRBV12-3/TRBV12-4; j_call: TRBJ1-2; cdr3_aa: CASSFISGGGYTF
v_call: TRBV21-1; j_call: TRBJ2-4; cdr3_aa: CASSKAGRCGKNIQYF
v_call: TRBV5-1; j_call: TRBJ1-2; cdr3_aa: CASSLETVFYGYTF
v_call: TRBV20-1; j_call: TRBJ2-5; cdr3_aa: CSARVTKTQYF
v_call: TRBV20-1; j_call: TRBJ2-1; cdr3_aa: CSAQDRSVYNEQFF
v_call: TRBV12-3/TRBV12-4; j_call: TRBJ2-2; cdr3_aa: CASSFGGQGTGELFF
v_call: TRBV3-1; j_call: TRBJ2-7; cdr3_aa: CASSPTGQTYEQYF
v_call: TRBV12-3/TRBV12-4; j_call: TRBJ2-6; cdr3_aa: CASTPWPSGANVLTF
v_call: TRBV5-4; j_call: TRBJ2-3; cdr3_aa: CASSSSKSDTQYF
v_call: TRBV20-1; j_call: TRBJ2-1; cdr3_aa: CSAETPAGGLDEQFF
v_call: TRBV20-1; j_call: TRBJ2-7; cdr3_aa: CSAQPSMRVYEQYF
v_call: TRBV5-1; j_call: TRBJ2-1; cdr3_aa: CASSSGTVKRNEQFF
v_call: TRBV5-1; j_call: TRBJ2-1; cdr3_aa: CASRPTSGRGNELFF
v_call: TRBV7-3; j_call: TRBJ1-1; cdr3_aa: CASSLTSGNTEAFF
v_call: TRBV12-3/TRBV12-4; j_call: TRBJ2-2; cdr3_aa: CASTPRVGTGETGELFF
v_call: TRBV12-3/TRBV12-4; j_call: TRBJ2-3; cdr3_aa: CASSSRRLGGDTDTQYF
v_call: TRBV20-1; j_call: TRBJ2-3; cdr3_aa: CSARLPRTRVADTQYF
v_call: TRBV20-1; j_call: TRBJ2-3; cdr3_aa: CSASSRGPSTDTQYF
v_call: TRBV20-1; j_call: TRBJ1-4; cdr3_aa: CSAPPGPTNEKLFF
v_call: TRBV18; j_call: TRBJ1-5; cdr3_aa: CASSPPGGVGNQPQHF
v_call: TRBV11-1; j_call: TRBJ2-5; cdr3_aa: CASSRRTGGLETQYF
v_call: TRBV6-5; j_call: TRBJ1-5; cdr3_aa: CASSYSGTGEGSNQPQHF
v_call: TRBV12-3/TRBV12-4; j_call: TRBJ1-3; cdr3_aa: CASRGQGASGNTIYF
v_call: TRBV2; j_call: TRBJ2-7; cdr3_aa: CASNIGIADSEQYF
v_call: TRBV7-9; j_call: TRBJ1-4; cdr3_aa: CASSSQARLNEKLFF
v_call: TRBV19; j_call: TRBJ2-7; cdr3_aa: CAKQEGYEQYF
v_call: TRBV28; j_call: TRBJ1-5; cdr3_aa: CASIPPGARNQPQHF
v_call: TRBV5-4; j_call: TRBJ2-1; cdr3_aa: CASSTSPPAYNEQFF